A selection of T cell receptor beta chains follows, all from one sample in a study of CD8 T cells in ankylosing spondylitis. One entry per CDR3 protein, called by TCRdb with MiXCR from the 5' RACE reads. Altogether about 240,000 distinct CDR3 sequences are present, roughly a quarter being singletons, with the ten largest covering roughly 0.6%. The sample was blood, either unsorted or a sorted T cell fraction (not recorded which). All receptors derive from a male donor with ankylosing spondylitis or in good health (not recorded which). Both conserved end residues are part of each CDR3. Fields, in order: clone size, J gene, D gene, V gene, CDR3 protein, CDR3 DNA. D genes are given only for firm matches. Not every row has a clone size; where given, it reads once, few, many or a size class.

>.|TRBJ2-1|TRBD1|TRBV24-1
CATSDGQGSTYNEQFF
TGTGCCACCAGTGACGGACAGGGGAGCACCTACAATGAGCAGTTCTTC
>few|TRBJ2-1|.|TRBV6-4
CASSDLGTRQFF
TGTGCCAGCAGTGACCTCGGGACGAGGCAGTTCTTC
>few|TRBJ2-1|TRBD2|TRBV20-1
CSAQEIAGGPDEQFF
TGCAGTGCTCAGGAAATAGCGGGGGGGCCGGATGAGCAGTTCTTC
>.|TRBJ2-1|.|TRBV29-1
CSVEVIPAYNEQFF
TGCAGCGTTGAAGTAATCCCCGCCTACAATGAGCAGTTCTTC
>.|TRBJ2-5|.|TRBV20-1
CSARVPGLETQYF
TGCAGTGCTAGAGTCCCCGGGTTGGAGACCCAGTACTTC
>many|TRBJ2-7|.|TRBV5-6
CASSLKTYEQYF
TGTGCCAGCAGCCTGAAAACCTACGAGCAGTACTTC
>few|TRBJ1-2|.|TRBV12-3/TRBV12-4
CASSLARFNYGYTF
TGTGCCAGCAGTTTAGCGCGGTTTAACTATGGCTACACCTTC
>.|TRBJ1-2|.|TRBV7-8
CASSPRDGHYGYTF
TGTGCCAGCAGCCCGCGGGACGGGCACTATGGCTACACCTTC
>many|TRBJ2-3|.|TRBV20-1
CSARMGADTQYF
TGCAGTGCTAGGATGGGGGCCGATACGCAGTATTTT
>.|TRBJ2-5|TRBD1|TRBV12-3/TRBV12-4
CASSPVLGQPNQETQYF
TGTGCCAGCAGTCCAGTGTTGGGACAGCCTAACCAAGAGACCCAGTACTTC
>.|TRBJ1-1|.|TRBV24-1
CATSKGNTEAFF
TGTGCCACCAGTAAGGGGAACACTGAAGCTTTCTTT